These T cell receptor beta chains were read from a single sample in a study of shared clonotypes between healthy human individuals. Some clones are missing from TCRdb's copy, which holds only in-frame ones; the method was immunoSEQ multiplex PCR. The data hold millions of clones, with approximately 92% observed a single time. Sequencing was performed on naive CD4+ T cells sorted from blood. The receptors were gathered from a man between 18 and 29 years old in good health. The CDR3 runs from the conserved cysteine through the conserved F or W. D genes are given only for firm matches. A clone size is listed for some rows: how often the clone was seen (once, few, many), or a class if it is expanded.

TRBJ2-7,TRBV2,NA,NA,CASIRTSSSYEQYF,TGTGCCAGCATTAGGACATCGAGCTCCTACGAGCAGTACTTC
TRBJ2-2,TRBV5-4,few,TRBD2,CASSLKGGGTTGELFF,TGTGCCAGCAGCTTGAAAGGCGGGGGGACTACCGGGGAGCTGTTTTTT
TRBJ2-1,TRBV5-1,NA,TRBD2,CASSGTSGAYNEQFF,TGCGCCAGCAGCGGGACTAGCGGTGCCTACAATGAGCAGTTCTTC
TRBJ1-4,TRBV25-1,once,NA,CASRPPGEKLFF,TGTGCCAGCAGACCACCGGGTGAAAAACTGTTTTTT
TRBJ1-6,TRBV7-6,NA,NA,CASSSKELGSPLHF,TGTGCCAGCAGCTCCAAGGAACTAGGTTCACCCCTCCACTTT
TRBJ2-7,TRBV7-2,NA,TRBD2,CASSFTGTSDLEQYF,TGTGCCAGCAGCTTCACCGGGACTAGCGACCTCGAGCAGTACTTC
TRBJ2-3,TRBV19,once,TRBD1,CASRGQGRTDTQYF,TGTGCCAGTAGGGGACAGGGAAGGACAGATACGCAGTATTTT
TRBJ2-1,TRBV29-1,NA,NA,CSVEPGADEQFF,TGCAGCGTTGAACCGGGGGCAGATGAGCAGTTCTTC
TRBJ2-2,TRBV5-1,once,TRBD1,CASSFPGQKKVDTGELFF,TGCGCCAGCAGCTTCCCGGGACAGAAAAAAGTAGACACCGGGGAGCTGTTTTTT
TRBJ2-7,TRBV5-6,NA,TRBD2,CASSQLAGTYEQYF,TGTGCCAGCAGCCAACTAGCGGGAACCTACGAGCAGTACTTC
TRBJ2-2,TRBV6-5,NA,NA,CASSGPGELFF,TGTGCCAGTAGCGGTCCCGGGGAGCTGTTTTTT
TRBJ1-3,TRBV4-1,NA,NA,CASSQGTVKSSGNTIYF,TGCGCCAGCAGCCAAGGCACGGTAAAGAGCTCTGGAAACACCATATATTTT
TRBJ2-7,TRBV11-2,NA,NA,CASSNSDEQYF,TGTGCCAGCAGCAACAGTGACGAGCAGTACTTC
TRBJ1-2,TRBV5-4,NA,TRBD1,CASSFFDRAGYGYTF,TGTGCCAGCAGCTTTTTTGACAGGGCTGGCTATGGCTACACCTTC
TRBJ2-1,TRBV5-5,NA,TRBD1,CASSLGTEAWGEQFF,TGTGCCAGCAGCCTGGGGACAGAGGCGTGGGGTGAGCAGTTCTTC
TRBJ2-4,TRBV4-1,NA,TRBD2,CASSPGGRGPAKNIQYF,TGCGCCAGCAGCCCGGGGGGAAGGGGCCCGGCCAAAAACATTCAGTACTTC
TRBJ2-7,TRBV29-1,NA,NA,CSVWGVGNEQYF,TGCAGCGTCTGGGGGGTAGGTAACGAGCAGTACTTC
TRBJ2-7,TRBV5-6,NA,NA,CASSLPGSSYEQYF,TGTGCCAGCAGCTTACCGGGAAGCTCCTACGAGCAGTACTTC
TRBJ1-3,TRBV9,few,NA,CASSFRGSGNTIYF,TGTGCCAGCAGCTTCAGGGGCTCTGGAAACACCATATATTTT
TRBJ2-3,TRBV20-1,once,TRBD1,CSVPGQTLGYF,TGCAGTGTTCCGGGACAGACTTTGGGGTATTTT
TRBJ2-7,TRBV13,NA,TRBD2,CASSLRSSGGGKQYF,TGTGCCAGCAGCTTACGAAGTAGCGGGGGGGGTAAGCAGTACTTC
TRBJ2-5,TRBV6-5,NA,TRBD2,CASSGRGGTQYF,TGTGCCAGCAGCGGGAGGGGGGGGACCCAGTACTTC
TRBJ2-2,TRBV29-1,NA,TRBD2,CSALGTSGPGELFF,TGCAGCGCGTTGGGGACTAGCGGGCCCGGGGAGCTGTTTTTT
TRBJ2-5,TRBV20-1,NA,NA,CSGLGIETQYF,TGCAGTGGATTGGGAATTGAGACCCAGTACTTC
TRBJ2-7,TRBV6-5,NA,TRBD1,CASSSRQGEQYF,TGTGCCAGCAGTTCCCGACAGGGGGAGCAGTACTTC
TRBJ2-7,TRBV19,NA,NA,CASSILNSEEQYF,TGTGCCAGTAGTATACTCAACAGCGAGGAGCAGTACTTC